A selection of T cell receptor beta chains follows, all from one sample in a study of CD8 T cells in ankylosing spondylitis. TCRdb processed the 5' RACE reads anew with MiXCR; each CDR3 protein has one entry. Found here are some 840,000 distinct CDR3 sequences, 10% to 15% of them singletons; the top ten hold 0.51%. Sequenced material: blood, either unsorted or a sorted T cell fraction (not recorded which). Source of these receptors: a male donor with ankylosing spondylitis. The CDR3 runs from the conserved cysteine through the conserved F or W.

TRBV10-3,TRBJ1-2,CAISEVNYGYTF
TRBV24-1,TRBJ2-1,CATSDPNGLGNNEQFF
TRBV20-1,TRBJ2-5,CSARDSGVGEAQYF
TRBV4-2,TRBJ2-3,CASSLRLQTLQYF
TRBV2,TRBJ2-7,CATDTRAEGEQYF
TRBV6-1,TRBJ2-1,CASSPTFAYNEQFF
TRBV7-9,TRBJ1-2,CASSAVDRLLGGYTF
TRBV29-1,TRBJ1-1,CSGALGHTEAFF
TRBV4-2,TRBJ2-3,CASSQAGLSGTDTQYF
TRBV15,TRBJ1-1,CATSRDVRPNTEAFF
TRBV7-2,TRBJ1-6,CASSSQTAGNSPLHF
TRBV5-5,TRBJ1-1,CASSPYGVQYTEAFF
TRBV6-1,TRBJ2-1,CASKGLATLPEQFF
TRBV3-1,TRBJ1-1,CASSQGAASGTEAFF
TRBV7-3,TRBJ2-1,CASSPQPTGTGYNEQFF
TRBV10-3,TRBJ2-6,CAISLEGGANVLTF
TRBV20-1,TRBJ2-3,CSASPIRILGEGPGTQYF
TRBV7-9,TRBJ2-2,CASSPGLETGELFF
TRBV10-3,TRBJ1-1,CAIRATSRTPNTEAFF
TRBV10-3,TRBJ2-7,CAIRDPGGEQYF
TRBV5-1,TRBJ1-1,CASSILGQGAAEAFF
TRBV12-3/TRBV12-4,TRBJ2-1,CASSHGRGSEQFF
TRBV5-6,TRBJ1-5,CASSLGVGQLNQPQHF
TRBV5-1,TRBJ2-1,CASRISYNEQFF
TRBV29-1,TRBJ1-2,CSVEDGGYGYTF
TRBV6-5,TRBJ1-2,CASSNPGTGGYGYTF
TRBV4-3,TRBJ2-7,CASSQVGTGTVYEQYF
TRBV24-1,TRBJ1-2,CATSDPGTGNYGYTF
TRBV6-1,TRBJ2-7,CASRTSGDSYEQYF
TRBV10-3,TRBJ2-6,CAISGQGYSGANVLTF
TRBV6-1,TRBJ2-3,CAREKLAGGCESTDTQYF
TRBV5-5,TRBJ2-3,CASSRAVIGGGAEDTQYF
TRBV5-6,TRBJ2-2,CASSGTGPNTGELFF
TRBV20-1,TRBJ2-7,CSASRGLPYEQYF
TRBV20-1,TRBJ2-2,CSAAILGQGDTGELFF
TRBV7-6,TRBJ2-1,CASSSAGSGRNNEQFF
TRBV27,TRBJ1-5,CASSPRTGFSNQPQHF
TRBV20-1,TRBJ1-5,CSARSAGYSNQPQHF
TRBV7-2,TRBJ2-7,CASSPQALDFEQYF
TRBV6-2/TRBV6-3,TRBJ2-1,CASTPGRNRVGNEQFF
TRBV6-1,TRBJ1-2,CASGYLGPFSDGYTF
TRBV7-2,TRBJ2-7,CASSPPGGAGEQYF
TRBV5-1,TRBJ1-2,CASSLVQNSNYGYTF
TRBV2,TRBJ1-1,CASSENRGYTEAFF
TRBV2,TRBJ2-1,CASSGDRGSEQFF
TRBV4-2,TRBJ1-2,CASSHPGPANYGYTF